The TCR beta chain described here comes from a study of OX40 agonist ivuxolimab in advanced cancers. Study at large: The patients' treatment was ivuxolimab, an agonistic anti-OX40 (CD134) antibody. Whole-study findings and limits: Partial responders at 0.1-3.0 mg/kg showed near-lowest clonal expansion. Among T cells, CD8+ cells averaged more expanded clones than CD4+ cells.

About this clone: Its antigen is still unknown.

Sequencing used immunoSEQ multiplex PCR; TCRdb keeps in-frame clones, though not all of them. The data show 91,000 or so clones, around 94% seen once. Patients had blood sampled at baseline and again on cycle 4 day 1 and cycle 7 day 1. The CDR3 sequence is 15 residues long. V was cut by 4 bases and J by 1 base, with 12 bases left in between. Germline-derived CDR1 and CDR2 are SGHNT and YYREEE (reference sequence). The chain combines TRBV5-4 with TRBJ2-4, with D perhaps TRBD1 (5 bases). The sample consisted of CD4+ or CD8+ T cells sorted from blood, taken in a trial of the OX40 agonist ivuxolimab. The TCR originated in an adult with an advanced solid tumor such as melanoma, head and neck, liver or kidney cancer. CDR3: CASSPLAGAKNIQYF. Here the CDR3 DNA reads TGTGCCAGCAGCCCTCTGGCAGGGGCCAAAAACATTCAGTACTTC.